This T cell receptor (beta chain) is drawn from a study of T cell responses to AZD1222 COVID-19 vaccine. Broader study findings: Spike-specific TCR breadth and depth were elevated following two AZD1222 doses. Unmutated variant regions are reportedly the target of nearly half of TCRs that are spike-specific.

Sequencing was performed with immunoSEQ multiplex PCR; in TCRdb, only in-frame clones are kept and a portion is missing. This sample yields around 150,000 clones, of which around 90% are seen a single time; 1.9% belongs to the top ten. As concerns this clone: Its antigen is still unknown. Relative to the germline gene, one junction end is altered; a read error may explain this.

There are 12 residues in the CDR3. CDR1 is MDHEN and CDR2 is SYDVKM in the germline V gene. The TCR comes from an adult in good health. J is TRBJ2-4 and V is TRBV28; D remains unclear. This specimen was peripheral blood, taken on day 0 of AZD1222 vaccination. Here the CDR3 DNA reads TGTGCCAGCAGTCCGCTAGGGTCGGCTGTACACTTC. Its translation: CASSPLGSAVHF.